This TCR beta chain derives from a study of blood T cells in healthy people across ages. This clonotype appeared a few times. Its antigen is not identified. Broader study findings: A roughly linear age-dependent decrease characterized TCR beta diversity per million T cells.

Total RNA, at least 5 micrograms per sample, was extracted from PBMCs. Trimming at V came to 3 bases and at J to 1 base, leaving 3 bases not matched to a gene. The CDR3 runs to 15 residues. Germline CDR1 is SGHRS and CDR2 is YFSETQ. Alongside a J-beta primer mix, a sample-barcoded 5' primer served in a second PCR lasting about 7 to 12 cycles. A single record per CDR3 protein comes from TCRdb applying MiXCR to the 5' RACE reads. The sample contains hundreds of thousands of distinct CDR3 sequences, 21% of which appear only once. The source of this sequence is a man in his 70s in good health. Specimen: blood. The chain employs TRBV5-1 and TRBJ2-5, with 10 bases matching TRBD2. The CDR3 spells CASSSSGRLQETQYF. The CDR3 bases are TGCGCCAGCAGCTCTAGCGGGAGACTCCAAGAGACCCAGTACTTC.